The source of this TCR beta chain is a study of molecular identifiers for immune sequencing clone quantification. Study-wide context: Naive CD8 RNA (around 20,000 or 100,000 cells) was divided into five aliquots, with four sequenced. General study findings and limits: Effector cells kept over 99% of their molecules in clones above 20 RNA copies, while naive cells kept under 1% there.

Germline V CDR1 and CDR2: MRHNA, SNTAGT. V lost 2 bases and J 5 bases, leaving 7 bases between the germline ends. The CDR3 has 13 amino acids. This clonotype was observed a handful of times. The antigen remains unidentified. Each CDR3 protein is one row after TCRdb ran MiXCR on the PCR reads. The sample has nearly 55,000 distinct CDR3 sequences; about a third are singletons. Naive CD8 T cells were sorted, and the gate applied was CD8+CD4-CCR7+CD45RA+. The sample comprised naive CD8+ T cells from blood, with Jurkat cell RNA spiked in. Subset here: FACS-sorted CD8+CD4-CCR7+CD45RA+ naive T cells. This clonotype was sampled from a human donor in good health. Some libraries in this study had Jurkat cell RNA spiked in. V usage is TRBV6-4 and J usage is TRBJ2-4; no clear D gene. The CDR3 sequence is CASSDKQQNIQYF. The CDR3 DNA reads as TGTGCCAGCAGTGACAAACAGCAAAACATTCAGTACTTC.